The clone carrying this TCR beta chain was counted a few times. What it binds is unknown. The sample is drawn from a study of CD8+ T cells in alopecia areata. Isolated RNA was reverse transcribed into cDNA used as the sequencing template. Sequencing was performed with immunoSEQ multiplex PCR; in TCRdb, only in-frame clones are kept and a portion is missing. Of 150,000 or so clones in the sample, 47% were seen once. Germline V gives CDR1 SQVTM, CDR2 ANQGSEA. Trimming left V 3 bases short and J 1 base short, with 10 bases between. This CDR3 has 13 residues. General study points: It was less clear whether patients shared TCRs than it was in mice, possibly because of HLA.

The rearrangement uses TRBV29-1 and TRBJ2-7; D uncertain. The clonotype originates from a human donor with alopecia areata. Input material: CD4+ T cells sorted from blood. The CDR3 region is CSVELAVSYEQYF. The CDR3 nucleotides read TGCAGCGTTGAGCTTGCGGTGTCCTACGAGCAGTACTTC.